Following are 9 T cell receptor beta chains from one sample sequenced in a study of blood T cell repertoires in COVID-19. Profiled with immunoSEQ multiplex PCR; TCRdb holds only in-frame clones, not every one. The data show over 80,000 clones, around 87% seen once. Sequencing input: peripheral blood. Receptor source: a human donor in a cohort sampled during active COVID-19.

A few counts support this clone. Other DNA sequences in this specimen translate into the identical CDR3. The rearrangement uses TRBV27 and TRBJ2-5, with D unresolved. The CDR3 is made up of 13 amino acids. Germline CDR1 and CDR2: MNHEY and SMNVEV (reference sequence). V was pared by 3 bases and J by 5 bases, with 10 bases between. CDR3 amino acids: CASSFGGWETQYF. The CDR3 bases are TGTGCCAGCAGTTTTGGCGGTTGGGAGACCCAGTACTTC.

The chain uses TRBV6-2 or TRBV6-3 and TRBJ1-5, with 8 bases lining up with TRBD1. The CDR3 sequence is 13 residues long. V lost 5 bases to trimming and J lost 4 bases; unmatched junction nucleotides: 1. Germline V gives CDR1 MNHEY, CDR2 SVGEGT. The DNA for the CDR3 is TGTGCCAGCAGTCGACAGGGGAATCAGCCCCAGCATTTT. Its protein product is CASSRQGNQPQHF.

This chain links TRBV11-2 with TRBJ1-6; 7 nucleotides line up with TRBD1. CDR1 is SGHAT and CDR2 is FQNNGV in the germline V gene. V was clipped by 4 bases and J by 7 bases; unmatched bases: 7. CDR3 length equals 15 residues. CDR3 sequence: CASSSVTGENSPLHF. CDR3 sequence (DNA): TGTGCCAGCAGCTCCGTTACAGGGGAAAATTCACCCCTCCACTTT.

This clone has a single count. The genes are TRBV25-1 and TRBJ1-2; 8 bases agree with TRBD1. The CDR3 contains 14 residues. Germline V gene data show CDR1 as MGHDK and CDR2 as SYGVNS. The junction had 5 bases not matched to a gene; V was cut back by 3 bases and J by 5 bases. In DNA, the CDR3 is TGTGCCAGCAGTGAGTACAGGGGGGATTATGGCTACACCTTC. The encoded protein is CASSEYRGDYGYTF.

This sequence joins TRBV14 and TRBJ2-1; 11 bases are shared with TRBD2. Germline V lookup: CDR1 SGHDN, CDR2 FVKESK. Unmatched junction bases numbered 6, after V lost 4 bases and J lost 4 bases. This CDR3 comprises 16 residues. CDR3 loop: CASSRWGLAVYNEQFF. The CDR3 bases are TGTGCCAGCAGCCGGTGGGGACTAGCGGTTTACAATGAGCAGTTCTTC. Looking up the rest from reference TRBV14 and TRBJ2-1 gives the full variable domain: EAGVTQFPSHSVIEKGQTVTLRCDPISGHDNLYWYRRVMGKEIKFLLHFVKESKQDESGMPNNRFLAERTGGTYSTLKVQPAELEDSGVYFCASSRWGLAVYNEQFFGPGTRLTVL.

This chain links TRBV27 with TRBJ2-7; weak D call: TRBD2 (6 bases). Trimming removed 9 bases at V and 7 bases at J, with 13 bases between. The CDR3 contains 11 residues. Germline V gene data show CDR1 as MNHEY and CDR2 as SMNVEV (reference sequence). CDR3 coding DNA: TGTGCCAGTTGGGGGACTGGGGAGCAGTACTTC. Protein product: CASWGTGEQYF.

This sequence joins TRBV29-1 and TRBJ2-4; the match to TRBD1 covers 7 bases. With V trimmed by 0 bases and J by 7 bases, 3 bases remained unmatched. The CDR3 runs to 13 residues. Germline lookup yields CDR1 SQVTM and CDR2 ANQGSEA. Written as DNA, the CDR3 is TGCAGCGTTGAAGATGTCAGGGGGAACATTCAGTACTTC. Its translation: CSVEDVRGNIQYF.

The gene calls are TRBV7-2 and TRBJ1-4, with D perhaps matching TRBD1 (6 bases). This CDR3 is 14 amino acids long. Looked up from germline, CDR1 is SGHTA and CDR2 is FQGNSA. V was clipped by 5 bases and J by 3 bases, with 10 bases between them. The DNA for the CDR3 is TGTGCCAGCAGCCCTCGACAGGCTAATGAAAAACTGTTTTTT. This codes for CASSPRQANEKLFF.

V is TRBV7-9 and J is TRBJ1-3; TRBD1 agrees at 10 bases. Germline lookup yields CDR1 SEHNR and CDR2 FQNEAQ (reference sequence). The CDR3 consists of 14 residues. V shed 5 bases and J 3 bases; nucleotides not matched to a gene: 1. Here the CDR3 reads CASSDRGLGNTIYF. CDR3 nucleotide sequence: TGTGCCAGCAGCGACAGGGGGCTTGGAAACACCATATATTTT.